This TCR beta chain was documented in a study of blood T cell repertoires in COVID-19. Across the whole study: Acute and convalescent COVID-19 samples came from the United States, Italy and Spain.

Everyone who took part was roughly 18 to 89 years old, and they came from fewer than 25 US areas. Exposed volunteers were people who met a COVID-19 case within 2 weeks before study entry. Source study methods: Reference gene primer amplification gave nucleated cell count estimates. Using immunoSEQ multiplex PCR, the repertoire was profiled, and TCRdb retains in-frame clones only, with some absent. Clone size and V and J calls were adopted from that table, with D and trimming inferred from the DNA. Counted here are a few hundred thousand clones, about 86% occurring once; the ten biggest clones make up approximately 4.8%. The junction had 11 bases not matched to a gene; V was cut back by 3 bases and J by 4 bases. Germline CDR1 reads SGHAT; CDR2 reads FQNNGV. This CDR3 comprises 16 residues.

Material: PBMCs or T cells enriched from blood (not recorded which). V usage is TRBV11-2 and J usage is TRBJ2-7; 8 bases align to TRBD2. This sequence was found in a woman aged 25 to 39 who had been exposed to COVID-19. CDR3 coding DNA: TGTGCCAGCAGCTTGGGCGAGGTGGCTAGCGGGTACGAGCAGTACTTC. Encoded protein: CASSLGEVASGYEQYF.